This entry lists 27 T cell receptor beta chains sequenced from one sample in a study of cytomegalovirus exposure and HLA in healthy donors (dated by TCRdb to 2015 to 2018). Library construction relied on the immunoSEQ multiplex PCR assay. A mixture of 60 forward primers for TCR Vbeta segments and 13 reverse primers for TCR Jbeta segments was used in the multiplex PCR. Entries here come from immuneACCESS through TCRdb and include only in-frame sequences with V and J called. Some clones fail to appear in such tables; in the studies checked, an unresolved V gene covers under half of the shortfall, and the cause of the remainder is unknown. This sample has 150,000 or so clones in its table, and 60% to 85% of those were observed once. The ten top clones hold under 4.5% of the sample. The source material was PBMCs. The receptors were sampled from a middle-aged woman in good health and CMV-seronegative.

The CDR3 DNA reads TGTGCCAGCAGTAAAAGGGGGCTTAATAATGAAAAACTGTTTTTT. As protein: CASSKRGLNNEKLFF. The genes are TRBV7-2 and TRBJ1-4; 7 bases are a match to TRBD1. The CDR3 is made up of 15 amino acids. The V gene end was trimmed by 6 bases and the J gene end by 4 bases; junction bases not matched to a gene: 8. Germline CDR1 reads SGHTA; CDR2 reads FQGNSA.

The chain joins TRBV5-4 to TRBJ2-1, with TRBD2 identical over 16 bases. The trim removed 3 bases at V and 2 bases at J, leaving 8 bases unmatched. The CDR3 is made up of 19 amino acids. Germline V gene lookup returns CDR1 SGHNT and CDR2 YYREEE (reference sequence). The CDR3, as DNA: TGTGCCAGCAGCTCGGGACTAGCGGGAGGGCCTAGGACCTACAATGAGCAGTTCTTC. It specifies CASSSGLAGGPRTYNEQFF.

This chain uses TRBV5-4 with TRBJ2-7; D is unclear. The germline V gene encodes CDR1 SGHNT and CDR2 YYREEE (reference sequence). V lost 1 base, J lost 4 bases, and 21 bases lay in between. The CDR3 loop spans 17 amino acids. CDR3: CASSLTFLGRASYEQYF. Written as DNA, the CDR3 is TGTGCCAGCAGCTTGACATTTTTGGGCAGAGCCTCATACGAGCAGTACTTC.

The chain links TRBV13 to TRBJ2-1, with TRBD2 identical over 8 bases. Germline loops: CDR1 PRHDT, CDR2 FYEKMQ (reference sequence). With V trimmed by 3 bases and J by 6 bases, 7 bases remained unmatched. This CDR3 comprises 15 residues. CDR3 nucleotides: TGTGCCAGCAGCTTCGGGGCGGGAGGCGGCAATGAGCAGTTCTTC. Its protein product is CASSFGAGGGNEQFF.

V is TRBV27 and J is TRBJ2-7; 8 positions match TRBD2. Trimming cost V 5 bases and J 13 bases; bases outside gene matches: 7. In germline, CDR1 is MNHEY, CDR2 SMNVEV (reference sequence). The CDR3 contains 11 residues. The DNA of the CDR3 is TGTGCCAGCAGTCGAGCGGGAGAAGCTTACTTC. Protein: CASSRAGEAYF.

The chain carries TRBV18 and TRBJ2-1; possibly TRBD1 for D (6 bases). The germline V gene has CDR1 KGHSH and CDR2 LQKENI. V was trimmed by 8 bases and J by 4 bases, leaving 15 bases between them. The CDR3 runs to 14 residues. This CDR3 reads CASGIRGEYNEQFF. As DNA, the CDR3 is TGTGCCAGCGGTATCAGGGGCGAGTACAATGAGCAGTTCTTC.

With regard to this clone: Sequence at one end of the junction differs from germline and may be a read error. The rearrangement links TRBV7-8 to TRBJ1-1, with D perhaps TRBD1 (6 bases). This CDR3 spans 17 amino acids. Germline values: CDR1 SGHVS, CDR2 FQNEAQ. The CDR3 loop is CASSLRSQPDSPTEAFF. As DNA, the CDR3 is TGTGCCAGTAGCTTAAGGTCCCAACCGGACAGCCCGACTGAAGCTTTCTTT.

The rearrangement uses TRBV5-4 and TRBJ2-2; D perhaps matches TRBD1 (6 bases). V lost 3 bases, J lost 12 bases, and 21 bases lay in between. Germline CDR1 SGHNT, CDR2 YYREEE (reference sequence). This CDR3 contains 15 residues. CDR3 protein: CASSSSWYRDTKLFF. CDR3 nucleotides: TGTGCCAGCAGCTCTTCGTGGTACAGGGATACGAAGCTGTTTTTT.

The V call is TRBV14, the J call TRBJ2-5, with TRBD1 matching over 8 bases. The length of the CDR3 is 14 residues. CDR1 and CDR2 from the germline V gene are SGHDN and FVKESK. V shed 0 bases and J 5 bases; nucleotides not matched to a gene: 2. In DNA, the CDR3 is TGTGCCAGCAGCCAAGATTGGGACAGGGAGACCCAGTACTTC. It specifies CASSQDWDRETQYF.

V gene TRBV5-6 combines with J gene TRBJ2-5, with D hard to call. Trimming took 4 bases from V and 3 from J, leaving 22 bases between them. The germline V gene encodes CDR1 SGHDT and CDR2 YYEEEE. CDR3 size: 17 residues. CDR3 loop: CASSIAAKSPREETQYF. In nucleotides, the CDR3 is TGTGCCAGCAGCATCGCGGCGAAAAGCCCCCGTGAAGAGACCCAGTACTTC.

In its sample, this clone was seen a few times. This chain uses TRBV29-1 with TRBJ1-5; a possible D gene is TRBD1 (6 bases). Trimming took off 4 bases at V and 7 bases at J, with 14 bases between the two ends. Germline V gene lookup returns CDR1 SQVTM and CDR2 ANQGSEA. The CDR3 spans 13 residues. The CDR3 bases are TGCAGCGTTGTACAGGGTTCTGGGCAGCCCCAGCATTTT. Protein sequence: CSVVQGSGQPQHF. The full variable domain, its missing parts supplied by reference TRBV29-1 and TRBJ1-5, is SAVISQKPSRDICQRGTSLTIQCQVDSQVTMMFWYRQQPGQSLTLIATANQGSEATYESGFVIDKFPISRPNLTFSTLTVSNMSPEDSSIYLCSVVQGSGQPQHFGDGTRLSIL.

This clone was picked up a small number of times. The rearrangement joins TRBV7-9 to TRBJ1-5, with D possibly TRBD1 on 5 matching bases. CDR1 and CDR2 from the germline V gene are SEHNR and FQNEAQ (reference sequence). The CDR3 is 11 amino acids. The CDR3 loop is CAGAGNQPQHF. In DNA, the CDR3 is TGTGCTGGGGCGGGCAATCAGCCCCAGCATTTT.

This clone was counted only a few times. V is TRBV5-1 and J is TRBJ2-1; 11 bases fit TRBD2. The J segment lost 10 bases and the V segment lost 4 bases, leaving 10 bases of the junction unmatched. The CDR3 has 15 amino acids. CDR1 and CDR2 (germline): SGHRS, YFSETQ. The CDR3 here is CASSVTSGDVMEQFF. The CDR3, as DNA: TGCGCCAGCAGCGTGACTAGCGGGGACGTTATGGAGCAGTTCTTC.

This sequence joins TRBV19 and TRBJ1-1; 7 bases are shared with TRBD1. The germline V gene has CDR1 LNHDA and CDR2 SQIVND (reference sequence). The V gene end was trimmed by 6 bases and the J gene end by 0 bases; junction bases not matched to a gene: 7. The CDR3 extends over 15 amino acids. In nucleotides, the CDR3 is TGTGCCAGTAGCCTAAGACAGGGATTGAACACTGAAGCTTTCTTT. Amino acids: CASSLRQGLNTEAFF.

V usage is TRBV7-9 and J usage is TRBJ2-7; 8 bases fit TRBD1. The CDR3 runs to 18 residues. Germline trimming cut 1 base from V and 3 bases from J; bases unmatched to any gene: 14. Germline-derived CDR1 and CDR2 are SEHNR and FQNEAQ (reference sequence). The CDR3: CASSLGISGGTGSYEQYF. CDR3 coding DNA: TGTGCCAGCAGCTTAGGCATTTCTGGGGGGACAGGTAGCTACGAGCAGTACTTC.

This chain joins TRBV11-3 and TRBJ2-7; 7 nucleotides agree with TRBD2. The CDR3 spans 14 residues. V lost 5 bases, J lost 12 bases, and 16 bases stayed unmatched. CDR1 and CDR2 from the germline V gene are SGHNT and YENEEA. In nucleotides, the CDR3 is TGTGCCAGCAGCCGTGAGGTCCCGGGACTACAAAGGTACTTC. It is translated as CASSREVPGLQRYF. The variable domain in full, completed from reference TRBV11-3 and TRBJ2-7, reads EAGVVQSPRYKIIEKKQPVAFWCNPISGHNTLYWYLQNLGQGPELLIRYENEEAVDDSQLPKDRFSAERLKGVDSTLKIQPAELGDSAVYLCASSREVPGLQRYFGPGTRLTVT.

This clone was detected once. The gene calls are TRBV30 and TRBJ1-1; D is unclear. This CDR3 has 12 residues. Germline CDR1 GTSNPN, CDR2 SVGIG (reference sequence). Trimming stripped 4 bases from V and 1 base from J, with 7 bases between. Here the CDR3 reads CAWTTPNTEAFF. CDR3 bases: TGTGCCTGGACCACTCCGAACACTGAAGCTTTCTTT. The complete variable domain, with remaining parts taken from reference TRBV30 and TRBJ1-1, reads SQTIHQWPATLVQPVGSPLSLECTVEGTSNPNLYWYRQAAGRGLQLLFYSVGIGQISSEVPQNLSASRPQDRQFILSSKKLLLSDSGFYLCAWTTPNTEAFFGQGTRLTVV.

The CDR3 nucleotides are TGTGCCAGCAGCCAGAACAGCTGGAATTCACCCCTCCACTTT. This translates into CASSQNSWNSPLHF. The chain uses TRBV14 and TRBJ1-6; no clear D gene. V was pared by 3 bases and J by 7 bases, with 10 bases between. Germline V gene lookup returns CDR1 SGHDN and CDR2 FVKESK. The CDR3 sequence is 14 residues long.

The table lists this clone with a count of one. The sample carries other DNA sequences with the same CDR3. The chain uses TRBV7-9 and TRBJ1-2; D may be TRBD1 (5 bases). With 3 bases removed from V and 3 bases from J, the gap between germline ends came to 5 bases. The CDR3 covers 12 residues. Per germline, CDR1 SEHNR and CDR2 FQNEAQ (reference sequence). The CDR3 nucleotides read TGTGCCAGCAGCTTGACAGACTATGGCTACACCTTC. Amino acid sequence: CASSLTDYGYTF.

The J gene is TRBJ2-7, the V gene TRBV7-9; weak D call: TRBD1 (5 bases). The CDR3 loop spans 13 amino acids. Germline V gene sequence: CDR1 SEHNR, CDR2 FQNEAQ (reference sequence). V lost 0 bases to trimming and J lost 5 bases, with 8 bases between them. The DNA of the CDR3 is TGTGCCAGCAGCTTAGCGGGGCGGAACGAGCAGTACTTC. Translating gives CASSLAGRNEQYF. Using reference TRBV7-9 and TRBJ2-7 for the parts outside the CDR3, the full variable domain is DTGVSQNPRHKITKRGQNVTFRCDPISEHNRLYWYRQTLGQGPEFLTYFQNEAQLEKSRLLSDRFSAERPKGSFSTLEIQRTEQGDSAMYLCASSLAGRNEQYFGPGTRLTVT.

The rearrangement joins TRBV6-1 to TRBJ2-7; a possible D gene is TRBD2 (5 bases). This CDR3 is 13 amino acids long. Germline-derived CDR1 and CDR2 are MNHNS and SASEGT. V was cut by 4 bases and J by 3 bases, with 10 bases left in between. The CDR3, as DNA: TGTGCCAGCAGTGGGTACGGAGGCTACGAGCAGTACTTC. Its protein product is CASSGYGGYEQYF.

The chain recombines TRBV5-1 with TRBJ1-1; D gene unclear. This CDR3 is built from 14 residues. The V gene lost 1 base and the J gene lost 1 base, with 8 bases spanning the gap. CDR1 and CDR2 from the germline V gene are SGHRS and YFSETQ. The CDR3 DNA reads TGCGCCAGCAGCTTGACAGCTACGAACACTGAAGCTTTCTTT. It is translated as CASSLTATNTEAFF.

The rearrangement links TRBV5-8 to TRBJ1-2; possibly TRBD1 for D (5 bases). Per germline, CDR1 SGHTS and CDR2 YDEGEE. CDR3 length: 15 residues. Trimming pared 1 base from V and 7 bases from J, leaving 17 bases between. Here the CDR3 DNA reads TGTGCCAGCAGCTTGTGGGTTTCCGGGGGAACTGGCTACACCTTC. Protein sequence: CASSLWVSGGTGYTF. Drawing the rest from reference TRBV5-8 and TRBJ1-2, the complete variable domain is EAGVTQSPTHLIKTRGQQATLRCSPISGHTSVYWYQQALGLGLQFLLWYDEGEERNRGNFPPRFSGRQFPNYSSELNVNALELEDSALYLCASSLWVSGGTGYTFGSGTRLTVV.

The chain links TRBV5-1 to TRBJ1-1; 7 bases agree with TRBD1. Per germline, CDR1 SGHRS and CDR2 YFSETQ. The CDR3 loop spans 13 amino acids. DNA of the CDR3: TGCCTTAGCAGCAGGGGGGAAGGAACTGAAGCTTTCTTT. Translated, it gives CLSSRGEGTEAFF.

The V and J genes are TRBV30 and TRBJ1-4; no reliable D call. Per germline, CDR1 GTSNPN and CDR2 SVGIG (reference sequence). The V and J ends lost 4 bases and 3 bases respectively, with 15 bases between them. The CDR3 covers 15 residues. The DNA for the CDR3 is TGTGCCTGGAATGAGGGAGTACTACCTAATGAAAAACTGTTTTTT. As protein: CAWNEGVLPNEKLFF.

This rearrangement joins TRBV28 to TRBJ2-3; 9 bases are shared with TRBD2. The CDR3 sequence is 19 residues long. V lost 5 bases to trimming and J lost 2 bases; unmatched junction nucleotides: 17. Germline CDR1 is MDHEN and CDR2 is SYDVKM. The CDR3 DNA reads as TGTGCCAGCAGTCTTTATTCGGGACTAGCAGTATCTAACACAGATACGCAGTATTTT. This codes for CASSLYSGLAVSNTDTQYF.

The V and J genes are TRBV19 and TRBJ1-1; D perhaps matches TRBD1 (6 bases). The CDR3 spans 15 residues. CDR1 LNHDA and CDR2 SQIVND come from the germline V gene (reference sequence). Trimming took 7 bases from V and 1 from J, leaving 16 bases between them. The CDR3 nucleotides are TGTGCCAGTATTAACCAAGGGGACAAGAACACTGAAGCTTTCTTT. Its protein product is CASINQGDKNTEAFF.